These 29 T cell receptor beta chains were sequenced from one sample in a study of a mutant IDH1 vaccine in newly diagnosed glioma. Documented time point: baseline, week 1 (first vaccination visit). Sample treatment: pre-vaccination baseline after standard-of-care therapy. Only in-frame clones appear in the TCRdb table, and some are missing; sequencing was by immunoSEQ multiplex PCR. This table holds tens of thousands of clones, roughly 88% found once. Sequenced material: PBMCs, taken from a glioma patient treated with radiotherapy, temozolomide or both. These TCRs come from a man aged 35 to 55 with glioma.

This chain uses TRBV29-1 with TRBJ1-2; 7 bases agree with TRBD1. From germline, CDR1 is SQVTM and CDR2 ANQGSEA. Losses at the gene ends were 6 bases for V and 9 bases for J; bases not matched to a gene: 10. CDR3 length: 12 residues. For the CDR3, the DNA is TGCAGCGTCCTACAGGGGCACTCTAGCTACACCTTC. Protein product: CSVLQGHSSYTF.

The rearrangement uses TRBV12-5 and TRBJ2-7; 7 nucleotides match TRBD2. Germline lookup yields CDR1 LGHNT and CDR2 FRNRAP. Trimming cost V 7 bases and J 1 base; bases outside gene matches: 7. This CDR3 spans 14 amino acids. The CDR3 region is CASALGGSSYEQYF. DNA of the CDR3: TGTGCTAGTGCCCTGGGGGGGTCGTCCTACGAGCAGTACTTC.

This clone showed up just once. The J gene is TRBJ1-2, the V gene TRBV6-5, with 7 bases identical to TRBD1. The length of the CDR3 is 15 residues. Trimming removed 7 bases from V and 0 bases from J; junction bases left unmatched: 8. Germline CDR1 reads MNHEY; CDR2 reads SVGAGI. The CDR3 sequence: CASNPGTATNYGYTF. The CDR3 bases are TGTGCCAGCAACCCTGGGACAGCTACTAACTATGGCTACACCTTC.

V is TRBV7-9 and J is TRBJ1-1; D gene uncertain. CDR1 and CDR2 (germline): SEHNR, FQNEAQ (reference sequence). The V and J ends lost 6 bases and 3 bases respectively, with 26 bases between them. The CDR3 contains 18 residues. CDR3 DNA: TGTGCCAGCAGTCCGACGGACGCCCCCTACCCCTGGGACACTGAAGCTTTCTTT. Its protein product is CASSPTDAPYPWDTEAFF.

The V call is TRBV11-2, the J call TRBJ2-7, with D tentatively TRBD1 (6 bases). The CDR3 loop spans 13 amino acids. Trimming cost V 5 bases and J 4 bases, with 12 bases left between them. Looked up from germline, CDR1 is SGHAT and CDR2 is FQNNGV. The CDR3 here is CASSRTTGYEQYF. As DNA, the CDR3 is TGTGCCAGCAGCCGAACGACAGGATACGAGCAGTACTTC.

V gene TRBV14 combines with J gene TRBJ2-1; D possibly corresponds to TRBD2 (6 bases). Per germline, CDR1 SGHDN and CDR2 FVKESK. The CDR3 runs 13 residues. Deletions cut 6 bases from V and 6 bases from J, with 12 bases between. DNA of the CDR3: TGTGCCAGCAGTCGACTAGTGAGCAATGAGCAGTTCTTC. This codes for CASSRLVSNEQFF.

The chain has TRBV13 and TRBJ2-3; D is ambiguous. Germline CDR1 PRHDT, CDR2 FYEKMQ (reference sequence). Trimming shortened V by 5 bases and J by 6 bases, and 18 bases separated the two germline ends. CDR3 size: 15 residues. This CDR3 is CASSGPALKGDTQYF. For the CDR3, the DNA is TGTGCCAGCAGCGGACCCGCCCTAAAGGGCGATACGCAGTATTTT. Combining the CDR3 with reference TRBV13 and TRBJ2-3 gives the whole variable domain AAGVIQSPRHLIKEKRETATLKCYPIPRHDTVYWYQQGPGQDPQFLISFYEKMQSDKGSIPDRFSAQQFSDYHSELNMSSLELGDSALYFCASSGPALKGDTQYFGPGTRLTVL.

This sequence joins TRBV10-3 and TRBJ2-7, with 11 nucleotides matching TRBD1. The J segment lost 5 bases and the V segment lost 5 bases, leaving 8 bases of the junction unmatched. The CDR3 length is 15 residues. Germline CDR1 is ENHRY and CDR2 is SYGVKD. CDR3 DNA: TGTGCCATCAGTACTCCGGGACAGGGGGGCGACGAGCAGTACTTC. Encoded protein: CAISTPGQGGDEQYF.

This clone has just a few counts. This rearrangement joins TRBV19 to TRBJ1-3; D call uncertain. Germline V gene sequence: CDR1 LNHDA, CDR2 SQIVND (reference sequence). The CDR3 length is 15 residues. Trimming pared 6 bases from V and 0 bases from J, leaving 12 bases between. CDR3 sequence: CASSRLTNSGNTIYF. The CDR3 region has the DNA TGTGCCAGTAGCCGTTTAACGAACTCTGGAAACACCATATATTTT.

CDR3 loop: CASSLREGRPSYNEQFF. The CDR3 nucleotides read TGTGCCAGCAGCTTACGTGAGGGACGTCCCTCCTACAATGAGCAGTTCTTC. The chain is built from TRBV7-9 and TRBJ2-1; tentatively, D is TRBD1 or TRBD2 (5 bases each). Germline V gene data show CDR1 as SEHNR and CDR2 as FQNEAQ (reference sequence). CDR3 size: 17 residues. Trimming stripped 2 bases from V and 0 bases from J, with 14 bases between.

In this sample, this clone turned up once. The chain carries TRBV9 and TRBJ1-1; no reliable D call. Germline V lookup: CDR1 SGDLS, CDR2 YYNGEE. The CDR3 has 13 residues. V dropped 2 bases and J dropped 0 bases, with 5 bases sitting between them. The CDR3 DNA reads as TGTGCCAGCAGCGTCGCGGTGAACACTGAAGCTTTCTTT. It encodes CASSVAVNTEAFF.

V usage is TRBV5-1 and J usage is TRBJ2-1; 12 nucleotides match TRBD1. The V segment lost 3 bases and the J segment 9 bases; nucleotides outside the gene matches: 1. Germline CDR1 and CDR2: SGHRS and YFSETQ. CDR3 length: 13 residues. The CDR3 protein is CASSWDRGREQFF. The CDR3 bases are TGCGCCAGCAGCTGGGACAGGGGGCGTGAGCAGTTCTTC. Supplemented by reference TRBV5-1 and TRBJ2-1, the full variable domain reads KAGVTQTPRYLIKTRGQQVTLSCSPISGHRSVSWYQQTPGQGLQFLFEYFSETQRNKGNFPGRFSGRQFSNSRSEMNVSTLELGDSALYLCASSWDRGREQFFGPGTRLTVL.

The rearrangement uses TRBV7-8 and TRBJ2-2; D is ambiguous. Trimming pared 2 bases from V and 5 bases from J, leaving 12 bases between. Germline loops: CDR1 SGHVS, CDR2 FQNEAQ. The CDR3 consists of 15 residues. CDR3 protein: CASSLSGQLTGELFF. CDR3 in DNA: TGTGCCAGCAGCTTATCGGGTCAGTTAACCGGGGAGCTGTTTTTT.

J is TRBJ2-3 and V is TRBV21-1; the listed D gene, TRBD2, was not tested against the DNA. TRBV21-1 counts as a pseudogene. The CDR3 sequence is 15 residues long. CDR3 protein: CASSKGTSGTDTQYF. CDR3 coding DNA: TGTGCCAGCAGCAAAGGGACTAGCGGCACAGATACGCAGTATTTT.

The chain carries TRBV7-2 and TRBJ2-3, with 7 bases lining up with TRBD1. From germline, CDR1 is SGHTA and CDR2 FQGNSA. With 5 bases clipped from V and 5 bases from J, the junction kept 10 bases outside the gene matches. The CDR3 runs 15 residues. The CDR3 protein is CASSPRQGRKDTQYF. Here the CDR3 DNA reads TGTGCCAGCAGCCCTAGACAGGGCAGAAAAGATACGCAGTATTTT.

The CDR3 DNA sequence: TGTGCCATCAGCGCCTCTAGCGGGAGGGCCCTGGAGACCCAGTACTTC. Translation gives CAISASSGRALETQYF. The chain joins TRBV10-3 to TRBJ2-5; 12 nucleotides agree with TRBD2. The CDR3 runs to 16 residues. Germline-derived CDR1 and CDR2 are ENHRY and SYGVKD. V lost 6 bases and J lost 5; bases outside the gene matches: 10.

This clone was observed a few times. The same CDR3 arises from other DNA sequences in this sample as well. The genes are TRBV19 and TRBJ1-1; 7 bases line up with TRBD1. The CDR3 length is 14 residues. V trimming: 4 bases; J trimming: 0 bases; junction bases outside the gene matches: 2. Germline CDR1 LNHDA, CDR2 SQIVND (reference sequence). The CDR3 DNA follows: TGTGCCAGTAGTAGAGACAGGGTGAACACTGAAGCTTTCTTT. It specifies CASSRDRVNTEAFF.

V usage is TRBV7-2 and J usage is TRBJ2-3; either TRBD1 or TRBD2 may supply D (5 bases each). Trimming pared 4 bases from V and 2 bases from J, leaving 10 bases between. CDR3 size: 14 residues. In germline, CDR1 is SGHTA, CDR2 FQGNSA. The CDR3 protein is CASSYAGTTDTQYF. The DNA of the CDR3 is TGTGCCAGCAGCTATGCAGGGACCACAGATACGCAGTATTTT. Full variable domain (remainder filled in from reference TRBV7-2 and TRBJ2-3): GAGVSQSPSNKVTEKGKDVELRCDPISGHTALYWYRQSLGQGLEFLIYFQGNSAPDKSGLPSDRFSAERTGGSVSTLTIQRTQQEDSAVYLCASSYAGTTDTQYFGPGTRLTVL.

The DNA for the CDR3 is TGCGCCAGCAGCCCCCCGTCCTACGAGCAGTACTTC. Translation gives CASSPPSYEQYF. The chain has TRBV4-1 and TRBJ2-7; D is uncertain. Looked up from germline, CDR1 is MGHRA and CDR2 is YSYEKL. This CDR3 is 12 amino acids long. V lost 4 bases and J lost 1, with 5 bases in between.

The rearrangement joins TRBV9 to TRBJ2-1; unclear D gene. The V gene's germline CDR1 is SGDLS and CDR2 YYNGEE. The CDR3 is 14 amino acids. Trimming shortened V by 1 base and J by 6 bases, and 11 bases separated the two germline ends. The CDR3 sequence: CASSVLSLGNEQFF. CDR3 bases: TGTGCCAGCAGCGTACTCTCTCTAGGCAATGAGCAGTTCTTC.

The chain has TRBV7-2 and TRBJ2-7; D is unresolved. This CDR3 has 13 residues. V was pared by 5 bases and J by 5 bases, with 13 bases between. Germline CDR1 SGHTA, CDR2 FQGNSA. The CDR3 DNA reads TGTGCCAGCAGCCAGGAGCGAGACCACGAGCAGTACTTC. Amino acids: CASSQERDHEQYF.

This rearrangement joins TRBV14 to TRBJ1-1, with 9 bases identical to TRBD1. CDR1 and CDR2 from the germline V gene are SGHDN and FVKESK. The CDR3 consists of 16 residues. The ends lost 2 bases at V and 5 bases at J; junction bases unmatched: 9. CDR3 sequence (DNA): TGTGCCAGCAGCCAATCCACAGGGGGCGGCAGGACTGAAGCTTTCTTT. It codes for CASSQSTGGGRTEAFF.

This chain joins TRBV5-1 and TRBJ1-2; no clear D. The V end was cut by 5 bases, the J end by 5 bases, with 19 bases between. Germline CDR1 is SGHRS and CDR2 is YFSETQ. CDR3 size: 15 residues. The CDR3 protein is CASRHDLDGVYGYTF. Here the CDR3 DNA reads TGCGCCAGCAGACACGACCTGGACGGCGTGTATGGCTACACCTTC.

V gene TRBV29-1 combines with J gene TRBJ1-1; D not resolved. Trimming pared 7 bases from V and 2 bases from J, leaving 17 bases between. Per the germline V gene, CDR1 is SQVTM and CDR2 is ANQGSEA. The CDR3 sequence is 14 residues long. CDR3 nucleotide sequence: TGCAGCGCTAGGACGGTATTGGGAAACACTGAAGCTTTCTTT. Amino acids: CSARTVLGNTEAFF.

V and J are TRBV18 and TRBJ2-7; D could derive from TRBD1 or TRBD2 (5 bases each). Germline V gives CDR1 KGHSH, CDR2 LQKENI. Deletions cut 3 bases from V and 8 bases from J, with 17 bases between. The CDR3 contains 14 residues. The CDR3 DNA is TGTGCCAGCTCACCCAGGGACGGATCCCTGCAGCAGTACTTC. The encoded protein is CASSPRDGSLQQYF.

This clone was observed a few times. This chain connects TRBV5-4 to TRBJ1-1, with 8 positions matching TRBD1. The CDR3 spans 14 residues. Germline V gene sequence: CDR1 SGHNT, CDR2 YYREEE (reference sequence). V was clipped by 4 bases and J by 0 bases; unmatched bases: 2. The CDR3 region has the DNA TGTGCCAGCAGCAAGGACAGGGTGAACACTGAAGCTTTCTTT. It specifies CASSKDRVNTEAFF.

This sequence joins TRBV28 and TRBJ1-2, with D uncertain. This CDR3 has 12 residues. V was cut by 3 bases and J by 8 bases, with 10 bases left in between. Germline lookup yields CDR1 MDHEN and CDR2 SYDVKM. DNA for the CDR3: TGTGCCAGCAGTTTCCGAAAGGAGGGCTACACCTTC. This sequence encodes CASSFRKEGYTF.

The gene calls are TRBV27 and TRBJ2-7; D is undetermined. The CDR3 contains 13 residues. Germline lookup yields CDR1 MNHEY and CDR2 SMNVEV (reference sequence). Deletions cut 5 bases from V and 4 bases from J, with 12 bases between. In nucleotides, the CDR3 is TGTGCCAGCAGTGCCGCAGGAGAGTACGAGCAGTACTTC. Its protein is CASSAAGEYEQYF.

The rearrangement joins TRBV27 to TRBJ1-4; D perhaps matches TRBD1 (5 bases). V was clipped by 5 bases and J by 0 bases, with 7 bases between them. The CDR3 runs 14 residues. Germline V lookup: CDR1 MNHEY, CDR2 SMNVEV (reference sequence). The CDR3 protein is CASSGTATNEKLFF. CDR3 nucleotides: TGTGCCAGCAGTGGGACGGCAACTAATGAAAAACTGTTTTTT.